Sequencing of this T cell receptor (beta chain) was carried out in a study of beta chain features in type 1 diabetes. General study points: Type 1 diabetes patients had fewer VDJ junction insertions and more deletions. Comparison showed that naive, central memory and Treg TCRB repertoires appeared more similar among patients than among healthy donors.

There are a few counts of this clone. Its antigen is undetermined. The sample carries other DNA sequences with the same CDR3. The study reverse transcribed the entire isolated RNA, so it sequenced expressed TCRB transcripts. The average read count of naive, central memory and regulatory T cell samples was about 3.57 million. Only in-frame clones appear in the TCRdb table, and some are missing; sequencing was by immunoSEQ multiplex PCR. The sample comprises about 150,000 clones, roughly 53% of which are singletons, and around 0.45% rests with the top ten. A single heparinised draw of about 100 mL on average was taken per donor. Unmatched junction bases numbered 7, after V lost 6 bases and J lost 4 bases. The CDR3 loop spans 14 amino acids. Germline V lookup: CDR1 MDHEN, CDR2 SYDVKM.

The sequence was collected from a man younger than 35 in good health. V is TRBV28 and J is TRBJ2-7, with 9 bases identical to TRBD1. Sequenced input: Tregs from blood. The CDR3 here is CASSFRDRAYEQYF. For the CDR3, the DNA is TGTGCCAGCAGCTTCCGGGACAGGGCTTACGAGCAGTACTTC.